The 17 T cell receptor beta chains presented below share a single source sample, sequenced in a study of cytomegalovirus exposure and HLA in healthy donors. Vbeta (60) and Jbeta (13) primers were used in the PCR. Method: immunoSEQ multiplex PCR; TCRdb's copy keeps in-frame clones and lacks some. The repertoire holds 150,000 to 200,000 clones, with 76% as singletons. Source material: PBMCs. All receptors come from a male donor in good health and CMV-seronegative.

CDR3 DNA sequence: TGTGCCAGTAGTATGTCCCAAAAAACTAATGAAAAACTGTTTTTT. Its protein is CASSMSQKTNEKLFF. The chain recombines TRBV19 with TRBJ1-4, with D unclear. CDR1 and CDR2 from the germline V gene are LNHDA and SQIVND (reference sequence). CDR3 length equals 15 residues. The V end was cut by 3 bases, the J end by 1 base, with 9 bases between.

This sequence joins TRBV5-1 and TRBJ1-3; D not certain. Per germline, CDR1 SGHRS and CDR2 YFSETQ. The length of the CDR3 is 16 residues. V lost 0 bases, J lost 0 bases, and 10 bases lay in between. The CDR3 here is CASSLEQSRSGNTIYF. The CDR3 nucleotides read TGCGCCAGCAGCTTGGAACAGTCCCGCTCTGGAAACACCATATATTTT.

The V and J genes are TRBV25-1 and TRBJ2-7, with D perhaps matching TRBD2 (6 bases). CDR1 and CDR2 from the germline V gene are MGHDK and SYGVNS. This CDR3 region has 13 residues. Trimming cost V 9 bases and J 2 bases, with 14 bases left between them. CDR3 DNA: TGTGCCAGTGAGAGGGAGGAGGCCTACGAGCAGTACTTC. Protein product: CASEREEAYEQYF.

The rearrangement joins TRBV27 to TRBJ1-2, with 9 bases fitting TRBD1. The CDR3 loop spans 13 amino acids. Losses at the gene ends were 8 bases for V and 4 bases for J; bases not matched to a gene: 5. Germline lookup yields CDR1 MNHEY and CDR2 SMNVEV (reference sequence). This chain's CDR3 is CASGTGRGYGYTF. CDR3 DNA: TGTGCCAGCGGGACAGGGAGAGGCTATGGCTACACCTTC.

This CDR3 reads CASSLAARPQETQYF. Here the CDR3 DNA reads TGTGCCAGCAGCTTAGCCGCTAGACCCCAAGAGACCCAGTACTTC. The chain has TRBV11-2 and TRBJ2-5, with D unresolved. The CDR3 loop spans 15 amino acids. The ends were cut back, 1 base at V and 1 base at J, with 10 bases in the middle. The V gene's germline CDR1 is SGHAT and CDR2 FQNNGV.

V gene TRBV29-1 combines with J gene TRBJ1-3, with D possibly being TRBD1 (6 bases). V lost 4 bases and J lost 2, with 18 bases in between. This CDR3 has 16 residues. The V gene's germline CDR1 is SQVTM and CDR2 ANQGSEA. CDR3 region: CSVGSTRTGPGNTIYF. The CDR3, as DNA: TGCAGCGTTGGAAGCACCCGCACAGGGCCTGGAAACACCATATATTTT.

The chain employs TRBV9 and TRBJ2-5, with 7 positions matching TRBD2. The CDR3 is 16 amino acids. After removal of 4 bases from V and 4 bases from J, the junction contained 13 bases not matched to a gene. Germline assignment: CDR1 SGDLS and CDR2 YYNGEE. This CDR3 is CASSSGSGLEGETQYF. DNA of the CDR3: TGTGCCAGCAGCTCCGGTAGCGGGCTGGAGGGAGAGACCCAGTACTTC.

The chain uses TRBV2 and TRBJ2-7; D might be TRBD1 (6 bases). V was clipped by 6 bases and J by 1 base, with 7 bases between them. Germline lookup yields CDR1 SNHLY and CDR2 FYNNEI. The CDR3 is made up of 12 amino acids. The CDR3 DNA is TGTGCCAGCAGGACAGGATCCTACGAGCAGTACTTC. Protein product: CASRTGSYEQYF.

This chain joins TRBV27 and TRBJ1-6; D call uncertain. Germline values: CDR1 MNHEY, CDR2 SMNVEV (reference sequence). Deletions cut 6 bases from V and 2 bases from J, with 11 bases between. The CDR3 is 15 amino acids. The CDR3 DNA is TGTGCCAGCAGGACTTTCGGGACCTATAATTCACCCCTCCACTTT. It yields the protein CASRTFGTYNSPLHF.

CDR3 sequence (DNA): TGTGCCAGCAGTGACCCCCGAGCAGGGGGCCGTAAGGGCTACACCTTC. Translated: CASSDPRAGGRKGYTF. The chain joins TRBV2 to TRBJ1-2, with 8 nucleotides matching TRBD1. Germline V gives CDR1 SNHLY, CDR2 FYNNEI. This CDR3 has 16 amino acids. Germline trimming cut 3 bases from V and 8 bases from J; bases unmatched to any gene: 14.

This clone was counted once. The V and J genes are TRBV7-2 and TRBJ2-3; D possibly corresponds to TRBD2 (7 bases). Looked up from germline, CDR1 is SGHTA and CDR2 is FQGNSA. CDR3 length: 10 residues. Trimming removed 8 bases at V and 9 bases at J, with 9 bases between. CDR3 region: CASGRGTQYF. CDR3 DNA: TGTGCCAGCGGGAGGGGGACGCAGTATTTT.

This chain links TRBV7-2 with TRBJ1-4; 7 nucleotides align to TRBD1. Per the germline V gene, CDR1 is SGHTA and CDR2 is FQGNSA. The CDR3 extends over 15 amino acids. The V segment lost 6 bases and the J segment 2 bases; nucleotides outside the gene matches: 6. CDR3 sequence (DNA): TGTGCCAGCAGTGCAGGGGGAACTACTAATGAAAAACTGTTTTTT. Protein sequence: CASSAGGTTNEKLFF. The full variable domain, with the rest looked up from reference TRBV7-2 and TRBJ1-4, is GAGVSQSPSNKVTEKGKDVELRCDPISGHTALYWYRQSLGQGLEFLIYFQGNSAPDKSGLPSDRFSAERTGGSVSTLTIQRTQQEDSAVYLCASSAGGTTNEKLFFGSGTQLSVL.

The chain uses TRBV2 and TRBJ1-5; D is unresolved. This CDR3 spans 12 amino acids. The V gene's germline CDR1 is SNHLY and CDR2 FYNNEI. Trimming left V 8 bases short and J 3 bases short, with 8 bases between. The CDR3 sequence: CASGQYNQPQHF. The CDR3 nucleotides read TGTGCCAGCGGCCAGTACAATCAGCCCCAGCATTTT.

The CDR3 DNA sequence: TGTGCCATCAGTGAGTCGAGGCAGGGGGGTCAGCCCCAGCATTTT. Its translation is CAISESRQGGQPQHF. The rearrangement links TRBV10-3 to TRBJ1-5; 7 positions agree with TRBD1. Looked up from germline, CDR1 is ENHRY and CDR2 is SYGVKD. Trimming cost V 0 bases and J 6 bases; bases outside gene matches: 5. CDR3 length: 15 residues.

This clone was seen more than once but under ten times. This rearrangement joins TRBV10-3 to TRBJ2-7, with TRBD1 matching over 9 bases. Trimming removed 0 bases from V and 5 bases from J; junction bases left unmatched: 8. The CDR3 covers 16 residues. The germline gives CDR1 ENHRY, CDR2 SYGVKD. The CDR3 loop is CAISESITGGLNEQYF. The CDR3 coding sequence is TGTGCCATCAGTGAGTCAATAACAGGGGGCTTGAACGAGCAGTACTTC.

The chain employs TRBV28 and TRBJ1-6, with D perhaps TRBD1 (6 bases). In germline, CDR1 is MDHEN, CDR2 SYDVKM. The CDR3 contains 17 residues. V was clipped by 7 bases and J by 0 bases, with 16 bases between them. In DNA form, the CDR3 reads TGTGCCAGCAACCCAACAGGGAAGAGCTCCTATAATTCACCCCTCCACTTT. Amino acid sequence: CASNPTGKSSYNSPLHF.

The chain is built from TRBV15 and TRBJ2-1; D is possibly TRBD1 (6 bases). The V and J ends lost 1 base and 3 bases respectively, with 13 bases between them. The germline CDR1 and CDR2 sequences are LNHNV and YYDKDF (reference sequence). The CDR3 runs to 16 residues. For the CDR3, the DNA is TGTGCCACCAGCAGAGGGGGCAGGGGAGTCTACAATGAGCAGTTCTTC. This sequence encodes CATSRGGRGVYNEQFF.